The 24 T cell receptor beta chains listed next were all sequenced from one sample in a study of CD8 T cells in ankylosing spondylitis. TCRdb recomputed calls from the 5' RACE reads with MiXCR, one row per CDR3 protein. The sample contains about 440,000 distinct CDR3 sequences, roughly a sixth of which appear only once. For these TCRs, the target antigens are not known. Findings of the study overall: About eight highly homologous variants made up a TCR beta motif that seemed to typify ankylosing spondylitis blood.

The sequencing input was blood, either unsorted or a sorted T cell fraction (not recorded which). All receptors derive from a male donor with ankylosing spondylitis.

This clonotype was seen only a few times. CDR3 in amino acids: CASSLWGNTIYF. In DNA, the CDR3 is TGTGCCAGCAGTTTATGGGGAAACACCATATATTTT. The chain combines TRBV28 with TRBJ1-3, with no clear D. Germline CDR1 MDHEN, CDR2 SYDVKM. CDR3 length: 12 residues. The V end was cut by 0 bases, the J end by 4 bases, with 1 base between.

The chain recombines TRBV10-3 with TRBJ1-1, with 8 bases that match TRBD1. The CDR3 extends over 14 amino acids. Per germline, CDR1 ENHRY and CDR2 SYGVKD. V trimming: 3 bases; J trimming: 4 bases; junction bases outside the gene matches: 4. The CDR3 protein is CAISDSDRGTEAFF. The CDR3 DNA is TGTGCCATCAGTGATAGTGACAGGGGCACTGAAGCTTTCTTT.

CDR3 protein: CASSQGRLRTNSSGANVLTF. As DNA, the CDR3 is TGTGCCAGCAGCCAAGGGCGCCTCCGGACAAATAGCTCTGGGGCCAACGTCCTGACTTTC. The rearrangement uses TRBV14 and TRBJ2-6; weak D call: TRBD1 (5 bases). V lost 1 base, J lost 0 bases, and 19 bases lay in between. Germline CDR1 reads SGHDN; CDR2 reads FVKESK. The CDR3 loop spans 20 amino acids. The full variable domain, rest sourced from reference TRBV14 and TRBJ2-6, is EAGVTQFPSHSVIEKGQTVTLRCDPISGHDNLYWYRRVMGKEIKFLLHFVKESKQDESGMPNNRFLAERTGGTYSTLKVQPAELEDSGVYFCASSQGRLRTNSSGANVLTFGAGSRLTVL.

This sequence joins TRBV3-1 and TRBJ2-1; TRBD2 agrees at 11 bases. This CDR3 region has 19 residues. V dropped 1 base and J dropped 0; count of bases not matched to a gene: 8. Germline CDR1 reads LGHDT; CDR2 reads YNNKEL (reference sequence). CDR3 sequence: CASSQVGLAGGSSYNEQFF. DNA for the CDR3: TGTGCCAGCAGCCAAGTAGGGCTAGCGGGAGGAAGCTCCTACAATGAGCAGTTCTTC.

This clonotype showed up just a few times. This chain uses TRBV9 with TRBJ2-2; 8 bases map to TRBD2. The CDR3 runs 17 residues. The trim removed 4 bases at V and 6 bases at J, leaving 14 bases unmatched. Germline CDR1 reads SGDLS; CDR2 reads YYNGEE. DNA of the CDR3: TGTGCCAGCAGCACCCCCAGTCGGGGGGGGAAGGCCGGGGAGCTGTTTTTT. Its translation: CASSTPSRGGKAGELFF. Variable domain in full (rest from reference TRBV9 and TRBJ2-2): DSGVTQTPKHLITATGQRVTLRCSPRSGDLSVYWYQQSLDQGLQFLIQYYNGEERAKGNILERFSAQQFPDLHSELNLSSLELGDSALYFCASSTPSRGGKAGELFFGEGSRLTVL.

This clonotype appeared many times. The rearrangement joins TRBV29-1 to TRBJ1-2; perhaps TRBD1 as D (6 bases). CDR1 SQVTM and CDR2 ANQGSEA come from the germline V gene. The V end was cut by 6 bases, the J end by 6 bases, with 11 bases between. CDR3 size: 11 residues. CDR3 residues: CSVGQFHGYTF. As DNA, the CDR3 is TGCAGCGTCGGACAGTTCCATGGCTACACCTTC.

In its sample, this clonotype was seen a few times. This CDR3 is CSANLGSGGAFPDTQYF. DNA for the CDR3: TGCAGTGCTAACCTTGGGAGCGGGGGGGCCTTCCCAGATACGCAGTATTTT. V gene TRBV20-1 combines with J gene TRBJ2-3, with 10 bases that match TRBD2. There are 17 residues in the CDR3. Germline V gives CDR1 DFQATT, CDR2 SNEGSKA (reference sequence). The trim removed 4 bases at V and 4 bases at J, leaving 14 bases unmatched.

The chain couples TRBV7-2 to TRBJ2-1; D not certain. In germline, CDR1 is SGHTA, CDR2 FQGNSA. Trimming stripped 5 bases from V and 6 bases from J, with 11 bases between. CDR3 length: 13 residues. The CDR3 protein is CASSPRRGNEQFF. CDR3 in DNA: TGTGCCAGCAGCCCAAGGCGAGGCAATGAGCAGTTCTTC.

The table lists this clonotype with a few counts. This rearrangement joins TRBV3-1 to TRBJ2-1, with unresolved D. Germline-derived CDR1 and CDR2 are LGHDT and YNNKEL (reference sequence). V gave up 6 bases and J gave up 1 base, with 13 bases separating them. The CDR3 runs 15 residues. The CDR3 loop is CASSPLQRSYNEQFF. The CDR3 DNA sequence: TGTGCCAGCAGTCCTTTACAGAGGTCCTACAATGAGCAGTTCTTC.

This clonotype was seen only a few times. This chain joins TRBV9 and TRBJ2-3, with D maybe TRBD1 (5 bases). CDR1 and CDR2 (germline): SGDLS, YYNGEE. Trimming removed 0 bases at V and 6 bases at J, with 14 bases between. This CDR3 is 15 amino acids long. This CDR3 is CASSVDSGLTDTQYF. CDR3 sequence (DNA): TGTGCCAGCAGCGTAGATTCAGGGTTGACGGATACGCAGTATTTT.

This clonotype was observed a handful of times. This chain uses TRBV5-1 with TRBJ2-2, with 8 bases matching TRBD1. The V and J ends lost 4 bases and 7 bases, in that order; junction bases with no gene match: 12. Germline CDR1 SGHRS, CDR2 YFSETQ. The CDR3 spans 16 residues. The CDR3: CASSVGQGALDGELFF. The CDR3 DNA reads as TGCGCCAGCAGCGTGGGGCAGGGGGCCCTCGACGGGGAGCTGTTTTTT.

This clonotype was counted between two and nine times. V is TRBV25-1 and J is TRBJ1-4; TRBD1 agrees at 7 bases. V lost 6 bases, J lost 5 bases, and 9 bases stayed unmatched. There are 15 residues in the CDR3. The germline V gene has CDR1 MGHDK and CDR2 SYGVNS. The CDR3 protein is CASSPRQGQNEKLFF. The CDR3 nucleotides are TGTGCCAGCAGCCCCAGACAGGGCCAAAATGAAAAACTGTTTTTT.

Only a few counts were recorded for this clonotype. The gene calls are TRBV5-6 and TRBJ2-2; 7 bases align to TRBD1. Germline values: CDR1 SGHDT, CDR2 YYEEEE. The V and J ends lost 6 bases and 4 bases, in that order; junction bases with no gene match: 12. This CDR3 region has 16 residues. The CDR3 loop is CASIRTGDRFTGELFF. In DNA, the CDR3 is TGTGCCAGCATCCGGACTGGGGACAGATTCACCGGGGAGCTGTTTTTT.

In this sample, this clonotype turned up many times. The V call is TRBV12-3 or TRBV12-4, the J call TRBJ1-2; TRBD1 aligns across 8 bases. The V segment lost 5 bases and the J segment 7 bases; nucleotides outside the gene matches: 6. There are 13 residues in the CDR3. The CDR3 here is CASSPQGGTGYTF. The DNA for the CDR3 is TGTGCCAGCAGTCCACAGGGGGGGACTGGCTACACCTTC.

This clonotype was observed a few times. V is TRBV27 and J is TRBJ1-2; a weak D match, TRBD1 (5 bases). The germline V and J ends were trimmed by 3 bases and 0 bases, with 14 bases remaining between them. Per germline, CDR1 MNHEY and CDR2 SMNVEV (reference sequence). This CDR3 is 16 amino acids long. CDR3 sequence reads: CASSFSGPESNYGYTF. The CDR3 nucleotides are TGTGCCAGCAGTTTTTCGGGACCGGAGTCTAACTATGGCTACACCTTC.

The chain recombines TRBV7-3 with TRBJ2-3, with 10 nucleotides matching TRBD1. From germline, CDR1 is SGHTA and CDR2 FQGTGA. The trim removed 0 bases at V and 3 bases at J, leaving 3 bases unmatched. The CDR3 is 16 residues long. The CDR3 region has the DNA TGTGCCAGCAGCTTAACTGGGACAGGGGAGACAGATACGCAGTATTTT. Its protein product is CASSLTGTGETDTQYF.

This clonotype came up a few times. The V gene is TRBV20-1, the J gene TRBJ2-4; D might be TRBD2 (5 bases). Trimming shortened V by 1 base and J by 5 bases, and 9 bases separated the two germline ends. Germline assignment: CDR1 DFQATT and CDR2 SNEGSKA (reference sequence). CDR3 size: 13 residues. As DNA, the CDR3 is TGCAGTGCTAGAGCTCGCGGGCAAAACATTCAGTACTTC. Amino acids: CSARARGQNIQYF.

The gene calls are TRBV27 and TRBJ2-1; TRBD1 aligns across 10 bases. The length of the CDR3 is 15 residues. V gave up 5 bases and J gave up 6 bases; unmatched junction bases: 7. Germline values: CDR1 MNHEY, CDR2 SMNVEV (reference sequence). In DNA, the CDR3 is TGTGCCAGCAGTCCCAGACAGGGGGCGGTCAATGAGCAGTTCTTC. This translates into CASSPRQGAVNEQFF.

This clonotype was seen only a few times. V gene TRBV18 combines with J gene TRBJ2-6; no reliable D call. Germline V gene data show CDR1 as KGHSH and CDR2 as LQKENI. Trimming pared 5 bases from V and 0 bases from J, leaving 8 bases between. The CDR3 covers 15 residues. CDR3 amino acids: CASSEVNSGANVLTF. In DNA form, the CDR3 reads TGTGCCAGCTCAGAAGTTAACTCTGGGGCCAACGTCCTGACTTTC.

In this sample, this clonotype turned up a few times. For the CDR3, the DNA is TGTGCCAGCAGCCGAACGTCCTCCCTTGGGGACACTGAAGCTTTCTTT. Translated, it gives CASSRTSSLGDTEAFF. The rearrangement joins TRBV7-9 to TRBJ1-1, with D uncertain. The CDR3 has 16 residues. The germline CDR1 and CDR2 sequences are SEHNR and FQNEAQ (reference sequence). V was trimmed by 5 bases and J by 3 bases, leaving 19 bases between them.

Only a few counts were recorded for this clonotype. The chain carries TRBV7-9 and TRBJ2-1; 7 bases match TRBD1. Per the germline V gene, CDR1 is SEHNR and CDR2 is FQNEAQ (reference sequence). J was trimmed by 1 base and V by 1 base; bases with no gene match: 1. This CDR3 contains 15 residues. The CDR3 spells CASSLETGSYNEQFF. Written as DNA, the CDR3 is TGTGCCAGCAGCTTAGAGACAGGGTCCTACAATGAGCAGTTCTTC.

The chain links TRBV20-1 to TRBJ2-5; 9 nucleotides line up with TRBD1. Trimming took 5 bases from V and 7 from J; bases not matched to a gene: 14. The CDR3 has 15 residues. The germline V gene encodes CDR1 DFQATT and CDR2 SNEGSKA (reference sequence). The CDR3, as DNA: TGCAGTGCTCCTCAAGGGACAGGGAGCATAATGACCCAGTACTTC. It is translated as CSAPQGTGSIMTQYF.

V gene TRBV28 combines with J gene TRBJ2-3, with TRBD2 matching over 7 bases. Trimming took 4 bases from V and 2 from J; bases not matched to a gene: 9. CDR3 length equals 16 residues. The germline gives CDR1 MDHEN, CDR2 SYDVKM. In DNA form, the CDR3 reads TGTGCCAGCAGTTCCCCCTCTAGCGGAGCCACAGATACGCAGTATTTT. Translating it yields CASSSPSSGATDTQYF.

This clonotype was detected a few times. This chain links TRBV3-1 with TRBJ2-3; no clear D gene. The CDR3 length is 14 residues. V lost 1 base to trimming and J lost 4 bases, with 9 bases between them. CDR1 is LGHDT and CDR2 is YNNKEL in the germline V gene (reference sequence). The CDR3 loop reads CASSQGGVADTQYF. The CDR3 nucleotides read TGTGCCAGCAGCCAAGGAGGAGTAGCAGATACGCAGTATTTT.